This record covers a single T cell receptor (beta chain). These data originate in a study of blood T cell repertoires in COVID-19. The wider study: The United States, Italy and Spain supplied acute and convalescent COVID-19 samples. From T cells, B-cell-depleted T cells, or PBMCs came the material, which was cDNA or gDNA.

The V end lost 2 bases, the J end lost 3 bases, and 4 bases lay between the germline ends. The CDR3 spans 13 residues. How the authors handled the data: Reference gene primer amplification gave estimated nucleated cell counts. Profiled with immunoSEQ multiplex PCR; TCRdb holds only in-frame clones, not every one. From that table come the V and J calls and clone size; the DNA was used to work out D and trimming. The sample consists of 250,000 or so clones, about four fifths of them appearing once. This chain connects TRBV12-3 or TRBV12-4 to TRBJ2-2; D call uncertain. The sequenced sample was peripheral blood. The sequence was collected from a woman in her 70s with acute or convalescent COVID-19. The DNA for the CDR3 is TGTGCCAGCAGTTTACTGTACACCGGGGAGCTGTTTTTT. Its translation is CASSLLYTGELFF.